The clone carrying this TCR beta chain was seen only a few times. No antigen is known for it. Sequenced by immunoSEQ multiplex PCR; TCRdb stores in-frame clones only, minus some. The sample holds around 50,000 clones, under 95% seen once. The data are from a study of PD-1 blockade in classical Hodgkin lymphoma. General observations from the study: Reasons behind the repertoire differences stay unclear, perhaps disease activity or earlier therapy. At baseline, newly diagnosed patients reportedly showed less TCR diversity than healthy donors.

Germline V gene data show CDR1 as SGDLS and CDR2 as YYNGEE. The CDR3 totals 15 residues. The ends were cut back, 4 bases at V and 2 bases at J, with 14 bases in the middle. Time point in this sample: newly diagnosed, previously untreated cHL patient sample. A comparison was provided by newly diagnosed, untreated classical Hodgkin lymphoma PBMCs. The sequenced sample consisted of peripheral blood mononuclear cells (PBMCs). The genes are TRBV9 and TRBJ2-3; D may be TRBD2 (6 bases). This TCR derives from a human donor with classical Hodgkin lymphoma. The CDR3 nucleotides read TGTGCCAGCAGCCCCGGGACTCTCTTCACAGATACGCAGTATTTT. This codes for CASSPGTLFTDTQYF.